Below, 21 T cell receptor beta chains from the same sample are listed, as sequenced in a study of CD8 T cells in Susac syndrome. Reverse transcription used about 0.45 to 1 ug RNA and random hexamers. MiXCR was run by TCRdb on the immunoSEQ multiplex PCR reads, yielding one entry per CDR3 protein. The sample includes 250,000 to 350,000 distinct CDR3 sequences, roughly 81% seen only once; the top ten take over 0.095%. The sample comprised CD8+ T cells from PBMCs. The source is a human donor with multiple sclerosis.

The chain recombines TRBV28 with TRBJ1-1; D is perhaps TRBD1 (5 bases). V dropped 6 bases and J dropped 1 base, with 9 bases sitting between them. CDR1 is MDHEN and CDR2 is SYDVKM in the germline V gene. The CDR3 covers 13 residues. CDR3 DNA sequence: TGTGCCAGCAGATCTACAGGGAACACTGAAGCTTTCTTT. It codes for CASRSTGNTEAFF.

The rearrangement links TRBV27 to TRBJ2-4, with D tentatively TRBD2 (5 bases). V was trimmed by 5 bases and J by 0 bases, leaving 14 bases between them. Germline lookup yields CDR1 MNHEY and CDR2 SMNVEV (reference sequence). This CDR3 is 16 amino acids long. CDR3 in DNA: TGTGCCAGCAGTCCCCAGCTAGCAGTAGCCAAAAACATTCAGTACTTC. Translation: CASSPQLAVAKNIQYF.

The J gene is TRBJ2-4, the V gene TRBV27; 7 bases are shared with TRBD2. The J segment lost 8 bases and the V segment lost 5 bases, leaving 6 bases of the junction unmatched. This CDR3 has 13 residues. The germline gives CDR1 MNHEY, CDR2 SMNVEV (reference sequence). The CDR3 DNA sequence: TGTGCCAGCAGTCCACTGGGAGGGGACATTCAGTACTTC. Translation gives CASSPLGGDIQYF.

In its sample, this clonotype was seen once. The genes are TRBV28 and TRBJ2-5, with 9 bases aligning to TRBD2. The germline V gene has CDR1 MDHEN and CDR2 SYDVKM. Trimming at V came to 7 bases and at J to 5 bases, leaving 2 bases not matched to a gene. This CDR3 region has 12 residues. As DNA, the CDR3 is TGTGCCAGCACTAGCGGGGAGGAGACCCAGTACTTC. Encoded protein: CASTSGEETQYF.

This chain joins TRBV29-1 and TRBJ2-2; tentative D call: TRBD2 (5 bases). The CDR3 is 15 residues long. V was pared by 2 bases and J by 1 base, with 11 bases between. CDR1 and CDR2 from the germline V gene are SQVTM and ANQGSEA. The CDR3 DNA reads as TGCAGCGTTGAACGCCTAGCCGTGAACACCGGGGAGCTGTTTTTT. Translating gives CSVERLAVNTGELFF.

This chain uses TRBV24-1 with TRBJ2-1; D gene unclear. From germline, CDR1 is KGHDR and CDR2 SFDVKD. This CDR3 has 13 residues. V was clipped by 5 bases and J by 6 bases, with 10 bases between them. CDR3: CATSGGFGNEQFF. Written as DNA, the CDR3 is TGTGCCACCAGTGGGGGATTCGGCAATGAGCAGTTCTTC.

This chain links TRBV6-5 with TRBJ2-2; maybe TRBD2 (5 bases). Between the trimmed V and J ends, which lost 6 bases and 6 bases, there was a span of 5 bases. Germline lookup yields CDR1 MNHEY and CDR2 SVGAGI. CDR3 size: 11 residues. The CDR3 DNA reads as TGTGCCAGCAGAGCGGCCGGGGAGCTGTTTTTT. It encodes CASRAAGELFF.

The chain couples TRBV28 to TRBJ2-5; 7 nucleotides match TRBD2. There are 15 residues in the CDR3. With V trimmed by 6 bases and J by 1 base, 8 bases remained unmatched. Germline V gene lookup returns CDR1 MDHEN and CDR2 SYDVKM. CDR3 sequence (DNA): TGTGCCAGCAGACCCCTAGCGGACCTCCAAGAGACCCAGTACTTC. Its protein is CASRPLADLQETQYF.

Concerning this clonotype itself: A junction boundary mismatches the germline segment, possibly from a read error. The J gene is TRBJ2-2, the V gene TRBV30; 12 bases are shared with TRBD1. Germline values: CDR1 GTSNPN, CDR2 SVGIG (reference sequence). This CDR3 has 16 amino acids. For the CDR3, the DNA is TGTGCCTGGAGGGCTCGGGACAGGGGGCACACCGGGGAGCCGTTTTTT. Protein: CAWRARDRGHTGEPFF.

The chain joins TRBV20-1 to TRBJ1-2; D not resolved. Trimming shortened V by 0 bases and J by 7 bases, and 12 bases separated the two germline ends. The germline V gene encodes CDR1 DFQATT and CDR2 SNEGSKA (reference sequence). CDR3 size: 13 residues. The CDR3 DNA reads as TGCAGTGCTAGAGATGGGCAGGACGGTGGCTACACCTTC. It yields the protein CSARDGQDGGYTF.

The V and J genes are TRBV27 and TRBJ2-1; D is uncertain. The length of the CDR3 is 15 residues. Germline V gene data show CDR1 as MNHEY and CDR2 as SMNVEV (reference sequence). The V end was cut by 8 bases, the J end by 0 bases, with 14 bases between. This CDR3 is CASGVDGSSYNEQFF. CDR3 DNA: TGTGCCAGCGGTGTCGACGGTAGCTCCTACAATGAGCAGTTCTTC.

This chain connects TRBV19 to TRBJ2-7; D might be TRBD1 (5 bases). Germline V gene sequence: CDR1 LNHDA, CDR2 SQIVND (reference sequence). Trimming took 0 bases from V and 7 from J, leaving 10 bases between them. This CDR3 spans 13 amino acids. The CDR3 sequence: CASSIEGLQEQYF. CDR3 sequence (DNA): TGTGCCAGTAGTATAGAGGGGCTGCAGGAGCAGTACTTC.

The V and J genes are TRBV28 and TRBJ1-1, with D uncertain. Germline V gene lookup returns CDR1 MDHEN and CDR2 SYDVKM. CDR3 length equals 14 residues. The ends were cut back, 7 bases at V and 2 bases at J, with 14 bases in the middle. The CDR3 DNA follows: TGTGCCAGCACCCTGAGACGGATTAACACTGAAGCTTTCTTT. It is translated as CASTLRRINTEAFF.

The V and J genes are TRBV23-1 and TRBJ2-2; D is undetermined. TRBV23-1 is an open reading frame whose function is uncertain. The CDR3 is made up of 17 amino acids. V gave up 8 bases and J gave up 0 bases, with 19 bases separating them. The CDR3 spells CASGNWGFATNTGELFF. For the CDR3, the DNA is TGCGCCAGCGGAAATTGGGGTTTTGCCACGAACACCGGGGAGCTGTTTTTT.

The chain recombines TRBV7-9 with TRBJ2-3, with 8 bases aligning to TRBD2. Germline V CDR1 and CDR2: SEHNR, FQNEAQ (reference sequence). The V and J ends lost 5 bases and 1 base, in that order; junction bases with no gene match: 8. The CDR3 consists of 16 residues. CDR3 in DNA: TGTGCCAGCAGCACTAAAAGGCGGGAGGGCACAGATACGCAGTATTTT. It codes for CASSTKRREGTDTQYF.

The chain is built from TRBV18 and TRBJ2-7; possibly TRBD2 for D (6 bases). CDR1 KGHSH and CDR2 LQKENI come from the germline V gene. Deletions cut 3 bases from V and 2 bases from J, with 14 bases between. The CDR3 extends over 15 amino acids. CDR3: CASSPGSSDPYEQYF. CDR3 DNA sequence: TGTGCCAGCTCACCGGGGTCTAGCGATCCCTACGAGCAGTACTTC.

V is TRBV20-1 and J is TRBJ2-7, with TRBD2 matching over 7 bases. CDR1 and CDR2 from the germline V gene are DFQATT and SNEGSKA (reference sequence). Trimming cost V 2 bases and J 1 base; bases outside gene matches: 2. This CDR3 is 13 amino acids long. CDR3 protein: CSARIGGSYEQYF. DNA of the CDR3: TGCAGTGCTAGAATCGGGGGGTCCTACGAGCAGTACTTC.

The genes are TRBV27 and TRBJ2-7, with TRBD1 identical over 8 bases. Trimming cost V 5 bases and J 3 bases; bases outside gene matches: 6. This CDR3 has 14 amino acids. Germline lookup yields CDR1 MNHEY and CDR2 SMNVEV (reference sequence). CDR3 protein: CASSTGTGIYEQYF. The CDR3 DNA sequence: TGTGCCAGCAGTACCGGGACAGGCATCTACGAGCAGTACTTC.

The chain recombines TRBV27 with TRBJ2-7; no firm D call. This CDR3 has 16 residues. CDR1 is MNHEY, CDR2 SMNVEV, per germline (reference sequence). Trimming took 0 bases from V and 3 from J, leaving 15 bases between them. The CDR3 coding sequence is TGTGCCAGCAGTTTATCCTTTTCGTCCTATGGCTACGAGCAGTACTTC. This encodes CASSLSFSSYGYEQYF.

The rearrangement uses TRBV4-1 and TRBJ2-1, with TRBD1 identical over 7 bases. V trimming: 4 bases; J trimming: 6 bases; junction bases outside the gene matches: 15. The CDR3 is 17 amino acids. Germline V gives CDR1 MGHRA, CDR2 YSYEKL. CDR3 DNA: TGCGCCAGCAGCCTACCACCCGACAGGGCTTACCTCAATGAGCAGTTCTTC. Translating it yields CASSLPPDRAYLNEQFF.

This sequence joins TRBV12-3 or TRBV12-4 and TRBJ2-5; D remains ambiguous. V lost 4 bases and J 0 bases, leaving 6 bases between the germline ends. The CDR3 has 13 amino acids. The CDR3 nucleotides read TGTGCCAGCAGTTCGGACGACCAAGAGACCCAGTACTTC. Translating gives CASSSDDQETQYF.